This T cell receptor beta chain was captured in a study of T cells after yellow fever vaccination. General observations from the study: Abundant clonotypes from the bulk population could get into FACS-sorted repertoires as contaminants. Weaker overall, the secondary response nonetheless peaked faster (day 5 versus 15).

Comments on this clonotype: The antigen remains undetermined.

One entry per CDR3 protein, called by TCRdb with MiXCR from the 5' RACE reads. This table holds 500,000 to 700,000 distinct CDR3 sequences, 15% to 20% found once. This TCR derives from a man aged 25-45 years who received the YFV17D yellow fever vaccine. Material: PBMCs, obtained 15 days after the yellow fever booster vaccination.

DNA of the CDR3: TGCGCCAGCGCCGGCCGCCCAGGCCTGAAATCCGTCCTGACTTTC. As protein: CASAGRPGLKSVLTF. The rearrangement uses TRBV4-3 and TRBJ2-6; D unclear. This CDR3 has 15 residues. The V gene's germline CDR1 is LGHNA and CDR2 YSLEER. V was shortened by 8 bases and J by 12 bases, with 23 bases between the two germline ends.